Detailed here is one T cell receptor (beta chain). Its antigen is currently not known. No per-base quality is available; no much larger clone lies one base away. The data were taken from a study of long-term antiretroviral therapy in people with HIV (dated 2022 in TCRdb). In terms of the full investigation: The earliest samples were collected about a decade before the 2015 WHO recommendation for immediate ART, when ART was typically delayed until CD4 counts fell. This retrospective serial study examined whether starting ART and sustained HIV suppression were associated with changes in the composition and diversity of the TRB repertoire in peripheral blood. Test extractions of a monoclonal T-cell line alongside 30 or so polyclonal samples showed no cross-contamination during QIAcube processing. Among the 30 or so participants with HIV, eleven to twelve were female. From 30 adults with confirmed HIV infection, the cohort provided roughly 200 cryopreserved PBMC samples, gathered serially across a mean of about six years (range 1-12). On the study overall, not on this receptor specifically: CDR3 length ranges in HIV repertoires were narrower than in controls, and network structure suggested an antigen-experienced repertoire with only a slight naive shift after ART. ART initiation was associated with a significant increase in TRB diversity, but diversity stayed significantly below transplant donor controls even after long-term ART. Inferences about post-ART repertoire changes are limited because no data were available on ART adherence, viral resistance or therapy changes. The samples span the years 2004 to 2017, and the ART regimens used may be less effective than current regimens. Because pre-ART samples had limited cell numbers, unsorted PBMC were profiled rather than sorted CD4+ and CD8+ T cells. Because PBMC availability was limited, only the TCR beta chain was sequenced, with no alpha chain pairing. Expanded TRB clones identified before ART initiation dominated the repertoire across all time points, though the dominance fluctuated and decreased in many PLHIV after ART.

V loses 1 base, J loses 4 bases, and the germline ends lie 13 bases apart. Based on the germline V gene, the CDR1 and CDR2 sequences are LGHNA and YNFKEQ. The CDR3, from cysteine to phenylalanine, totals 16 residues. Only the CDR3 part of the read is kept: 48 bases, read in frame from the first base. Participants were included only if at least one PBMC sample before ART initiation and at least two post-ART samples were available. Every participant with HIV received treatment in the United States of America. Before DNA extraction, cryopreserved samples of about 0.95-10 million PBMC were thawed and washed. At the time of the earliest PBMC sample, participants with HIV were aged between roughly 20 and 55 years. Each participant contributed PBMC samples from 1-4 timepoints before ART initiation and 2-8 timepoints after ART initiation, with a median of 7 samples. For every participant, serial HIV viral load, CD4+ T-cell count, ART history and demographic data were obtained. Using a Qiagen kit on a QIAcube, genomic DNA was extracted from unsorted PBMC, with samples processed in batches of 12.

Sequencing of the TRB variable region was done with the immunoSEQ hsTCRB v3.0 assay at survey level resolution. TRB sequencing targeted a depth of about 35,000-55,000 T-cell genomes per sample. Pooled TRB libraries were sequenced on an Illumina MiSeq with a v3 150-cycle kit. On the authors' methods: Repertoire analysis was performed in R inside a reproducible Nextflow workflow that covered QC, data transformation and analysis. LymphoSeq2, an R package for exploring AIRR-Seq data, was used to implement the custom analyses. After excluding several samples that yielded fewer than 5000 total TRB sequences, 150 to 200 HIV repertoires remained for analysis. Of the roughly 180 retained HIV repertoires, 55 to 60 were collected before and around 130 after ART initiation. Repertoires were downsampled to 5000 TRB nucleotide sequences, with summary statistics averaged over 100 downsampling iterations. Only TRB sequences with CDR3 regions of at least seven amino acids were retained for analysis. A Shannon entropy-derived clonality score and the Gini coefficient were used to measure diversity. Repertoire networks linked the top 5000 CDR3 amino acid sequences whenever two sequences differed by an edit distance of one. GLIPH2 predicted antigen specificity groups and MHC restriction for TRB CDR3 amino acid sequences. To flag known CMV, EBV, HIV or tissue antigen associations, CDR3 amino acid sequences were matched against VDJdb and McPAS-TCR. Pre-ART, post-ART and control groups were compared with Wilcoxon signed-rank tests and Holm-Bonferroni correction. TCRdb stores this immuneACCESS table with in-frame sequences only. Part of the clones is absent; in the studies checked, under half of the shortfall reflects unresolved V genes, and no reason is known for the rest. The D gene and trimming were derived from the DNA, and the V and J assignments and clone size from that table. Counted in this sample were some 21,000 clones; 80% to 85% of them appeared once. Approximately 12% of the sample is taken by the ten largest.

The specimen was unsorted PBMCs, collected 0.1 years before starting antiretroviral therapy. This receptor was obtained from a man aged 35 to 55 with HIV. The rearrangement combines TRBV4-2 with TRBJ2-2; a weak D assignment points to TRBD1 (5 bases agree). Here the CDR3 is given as CASSQASLTVTGELFF. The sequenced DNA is TGTGCCAGCAGCCAAGCTTCCTTGACAGTCACCGGGGAGCTGTTTTTT.